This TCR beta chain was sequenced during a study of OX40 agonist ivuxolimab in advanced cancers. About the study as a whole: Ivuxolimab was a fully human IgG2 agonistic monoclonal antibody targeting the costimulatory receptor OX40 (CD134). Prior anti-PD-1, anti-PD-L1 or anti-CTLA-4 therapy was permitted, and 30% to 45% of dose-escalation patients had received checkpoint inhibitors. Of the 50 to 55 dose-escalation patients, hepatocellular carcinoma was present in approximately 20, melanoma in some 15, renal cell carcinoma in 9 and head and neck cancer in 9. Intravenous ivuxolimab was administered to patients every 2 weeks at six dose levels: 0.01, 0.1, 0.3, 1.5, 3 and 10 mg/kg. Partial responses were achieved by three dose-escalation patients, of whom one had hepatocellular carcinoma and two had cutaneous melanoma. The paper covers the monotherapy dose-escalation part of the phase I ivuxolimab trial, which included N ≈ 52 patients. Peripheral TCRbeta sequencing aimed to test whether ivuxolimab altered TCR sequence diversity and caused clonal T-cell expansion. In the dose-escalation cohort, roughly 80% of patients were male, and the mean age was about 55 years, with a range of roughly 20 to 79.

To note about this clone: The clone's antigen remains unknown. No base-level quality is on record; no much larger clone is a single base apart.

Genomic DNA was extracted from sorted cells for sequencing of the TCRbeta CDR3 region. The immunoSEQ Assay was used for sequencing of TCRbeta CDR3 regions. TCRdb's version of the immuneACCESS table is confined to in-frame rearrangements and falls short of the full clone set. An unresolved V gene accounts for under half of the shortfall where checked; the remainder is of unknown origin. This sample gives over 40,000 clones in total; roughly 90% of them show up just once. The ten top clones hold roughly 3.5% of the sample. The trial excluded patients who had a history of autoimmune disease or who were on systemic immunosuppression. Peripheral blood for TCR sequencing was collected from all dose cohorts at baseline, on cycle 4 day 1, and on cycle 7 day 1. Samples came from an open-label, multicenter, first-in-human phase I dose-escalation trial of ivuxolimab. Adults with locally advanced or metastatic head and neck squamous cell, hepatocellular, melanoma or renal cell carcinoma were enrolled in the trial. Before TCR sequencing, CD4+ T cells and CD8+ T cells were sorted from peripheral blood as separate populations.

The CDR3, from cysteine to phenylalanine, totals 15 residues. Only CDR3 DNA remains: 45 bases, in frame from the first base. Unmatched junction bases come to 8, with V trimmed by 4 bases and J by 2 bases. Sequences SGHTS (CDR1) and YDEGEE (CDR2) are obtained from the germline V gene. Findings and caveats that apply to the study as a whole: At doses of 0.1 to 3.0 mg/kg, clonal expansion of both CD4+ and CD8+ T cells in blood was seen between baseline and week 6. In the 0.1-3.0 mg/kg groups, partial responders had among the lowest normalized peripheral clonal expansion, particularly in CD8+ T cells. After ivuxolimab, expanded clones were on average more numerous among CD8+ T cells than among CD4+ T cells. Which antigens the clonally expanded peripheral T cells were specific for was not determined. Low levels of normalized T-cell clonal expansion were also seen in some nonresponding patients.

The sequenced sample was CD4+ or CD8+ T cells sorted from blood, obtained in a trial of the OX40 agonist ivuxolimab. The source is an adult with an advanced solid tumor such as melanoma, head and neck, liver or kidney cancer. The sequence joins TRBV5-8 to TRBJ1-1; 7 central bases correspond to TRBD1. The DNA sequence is TGTGCCAGCAGCGTGACAGGGAGGTCTAACACTGAAGCTTTCTTT. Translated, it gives CASSVTGRSNTEAFF.